Each of the 21 T cell receptor beta chains below was sequenced from the same sample in a study of early T cells in non-severe SARS-CoV-2 infection. TCRdb redid the calling of the 5' RACE reads with MiXCR, one entry per CDR3 protein. The repertoire holds roughly 34,000 distinct CDR3 sequences, approximately 7.1% seen once, with about 13% in the top ten. The material sequenced was whole blood, taken at baseline. Receptor source: an adult who was a healthcare worker with PCR-confirmed SARS-CoV-2 infection or an uninfected control (not recorded which).

This chain joins TRBV4-1 and TRBJ2-7; possibly TRBD1 for D (6 bases). The CDR3 is 16 amino acids. Deletions cut 4 bases from V and 0 bases from J, with 16 bases between. CDR1 MGHRA and CDR2 YSYEKL come from the germline V gene. The CDR3 here is CASSLRPSGASYEQYF. The CDR3 DNA follows: TGCGCCAGCAGCCTACGACCGTCAGGGGCCTCCTACGAGCAGTACTTC.

V usage is TRBV6-2 or TRBV6-3 and J usage is TRBJ2-3, with TRBD2 matching over 15 bases. Trimming at V came to 7 bases and at J to 5 bases, leaving 10 bases not matched to a gene. Per germline, CDR1 MNHEY and CDR2 SVGEGT. This CDR3 comprises 17 residues. CDR3 in amino acids: CASTLPGLAGGGDTQYF. In DNA, the CDR3 is TGTGCCAGCACCCTCCCGGGACTAGCGGGAGGTGGAGATACGCAGTATTTT.

The chain combines TRBV20-1 with TRBJ2-7, with a tentative D call TRBD2 (5 bases). The CDR3 runs to 14 residues. CDR1 DFQATT and CDR2 SNEGSKA come from the germline V gene (reference sequence). The V and J ends lost 3 bases and 1 base respectively, with 13 bases between them. For the CDR3, the DNA is TGCAGTGCTAGCCCGAGGGATAATTCCTACGAGCAGTACTTC. It encodes CSASPRDNSYEQYF.

This clonotype is judged large. CDR3 DNA: TGCGCCAGCAGCCCGACTAGCGGGAGGGGAGATACGCAGTATTTT. Protein product: CASSPTSGRGDTQYF. The chain recombines TRBV4-3 with TRBJ2-3; 14 positions match TRBD2. The CDR3 consists of 15 residues. V shed 4 bases and J 5 bases; nucleotides not matched to a gene: 2. CDR1 LGHNA and CDR2 YSLEER come from the germline V gene.

This clonotype was recorded at least ten times. V is TRBV21-1 and J is TRBJ1-1; TRBD1, the D gene given by the table, was not confirmed from the DNA. TRBV21-1 is termed a pseudogene. The CDR3 is 11 residues long. The CDR3 DNA follows: TGTGCCGGAGAAACGGGGCCTGAAGCTTTCTTT. Its translation is CAGETGPEAFF.

The rearrangement links TRBV20-1 to TRBJ2-5, with a possible D match to TRBD1 (5 bases). The germline gives CDR1 DFQATT, CDR2 SNEGSKA (reference sequence). V was cut by 0 bases and J by 0 bases, with 14 bases left in between. The CDR3 contains 16 residues. CDR3 DNA: TGCAGTGCTAGAGATCGTGCAGGGCAAAACCAAGAGACCCAGTACTTC. Protein: CSARDRAGQNQETQYF.

This clonotype was observed a few times. J is TRBJ2-7 and V is TRBV4-2; no firm D call. Trimming stripped 1 base from V and 4 bases from J, with 8 bases between. CDR1 and CDR2 (germline): LGHNA, YNFKEQ. This CDR3 has 13 residues. DNA of the CDR3: TGTGCCAGCAGCCAAGTACCTCCTTACGAGCAGTACGTC. It specifies CASSQVPPYEQYV.

The chain links TRBV7-2 to TRBJ1-6; D is perhaps TRBD1 (5 bases). The CDR3 runs to 14 residues. V lost 2 bases, J lost 10 bases, and 12 bases lay in between. Germline V gives CDR1 SGHTA, CDR2 FQGNSA. CDR3 coding DNA: TGTGCCAGCAGCTTACAAGGGGTTGGGTCACCCCTCCACTTT. Translation gives CASSLQGVGSPLHF.

This clonotype was counted a few times. The chain uses TRBV4-3 and TRBJ2-5; either TRBD1 or TRBD2 may fit D (5 bases each). There are 17 residues in the CDR3. Trimming cost V 0 bases and J 5 bases, with 19 bases left between them. CDR1 LGHNA and CDR2 YSLEER come from the germline V gene. CDR3 sequence reads: CASSQDRLALGVETQYF. For the CDR3, the DNA is TGCGCCAGCAGCCAAGATCGCCTAGCCCTAGGGGTGGAGACCCAGTACTTC.

This clonotype came up many times. The V and J genes are TRBV18 and TRBJ1-1, with no clear D. CDR3 length equals 17 residues. Germline CDR1 and CDR2: KGHSH and LQKENI. V was shortened by 0 bases and J by 0 bases, with 14 bases between the two germline ends. CDR3 loop: CASSPPNQAMMNTEAFF. CDR3 bases: TGTGCCAGCTCACCACCGAATCAGGCGATGATGAACACTGAAGCTTTCTTT.

This clonotype was seen a handful of times. CDR3 loop: CSVEEWAGKTAGANVLTF. Here the CDR3 DNA reads TGCAGCGTTGAAGAGTGGGCGGGCAAGACAGCTGGGGCCAACGTCCTGACTTTC. The gene calls are TRBV29-1 and TRBJ2-6; the D call may be TRBD1 or TRBD2 (5 bases each). Per germline, CDR1 SQVTM and CDR2 ANQGSEA. CDR3 length: 18 residues. The ends were cut back, 0 bases at V and 2 bases at J, with 17 bases in the middle.

The chain links TRBV5-5 to TRBJ2-3; D not certain. Trimming pared 4 bases from V and 2 bases from J, leaving 20 bases between. This CDR3 has 17 amino acids. Germline V gene sequence: CDR1 SGHKS, CDR2 YYEKEE (reference sequence). CDR3 residues: CASSALASGSNTDTQYF. DNA of the CDR3: TGTGCCAGCAGCGCCCTGGCGTCAGGTTCCAACACAGATACGCAGTATTTT.

This clonotype was observed a few times. This rearrangement joins TRBV14 to TRBJ2-1; 7 bases map to TRBD2. The V gene's germline CDR1 is SGHDN and CDR2 FVKESK. Trimming at V came to 2 bases and at J to 4 bases, leaving 8 bases not matched to a gene. The length of the CDR3 is 16 residues. This chain's CDR3 is CASSQSVGGPYNEQFF. The CDR3 DNA follows: TGTGCCAGCAGCCAATCTGTGGGAGGGCCTTACAATGAGCAGTTCTTC.

The rearrangement uses TRBV3-1 and TRBJ2-3, with TRBD2 matching 12 bases. J lost 6 bases, V lost 3 bases, and 4 bases had no gene match. Germline CDR1 reads LGHDT; CDR2 reads YNNKEL (reference sequence). The CDR3 extends over 15 amino acids. The CDR3 DNA reads as TGTGCCAGCAGCCAGCTAGCGGGAGGGCCGGATACGCAGTATTTT. This translates into CASSQLAGGPDTQYF.

Many counts were recorded for this clonotype. The chain employs TRBV4-1 and TRBJ2-1; 8 bases map to TRBD2. This CDR3 spans 15 amino acids. The junction had 5 bases not matched to a gene; V was cut back by 2 bases and J by 5 bases. CDR1 is MGHRA and CDR2 is YSYEKL in the germline V gene. In DNA form, the CDR3 reads TGCGCCAGCAGCCAACACGGGAGGGCGGACAATGAGCAGTTCTTC. It is translated as CASSQHGRADNEQFF.

This clonotype was observed many times. The chain has TRBV7-2 and TRBJ2-7, with D perhaps matching TRBD1 (6 bases). The germline V and J ends were trimmed by 3 bases and 3 bases, with 12 bases remaining between them. CDR1 and CDR2 (germline): SGHTA, FQGNSA. CDR3 size: 14 residues. CDR3 coding DNA: TGTGCCAGCAGCTTTCAGGGGCGCCTCTACGAGCAGTACTTC. The encoded protein is CASSFQGRLYEQYF.

This clonotype was found many times. The rearrangement joins TRBV7-2 to TRBJ1-1; D ambiguous. The CDR3 length is 13 residues. V dropped 1 base and J dropped 4 bases, with 7 bases sitting between them. The V gene's germline CDR1 is SGHTA and CDR2 FQGNSA. For the CDR3, the DNA is TGTGCCAGCAGCTTAGAGGGCAGCACTGAAGCTTTCTTT. It specifies CASSLEGSTEAFF.

This clonotype was counted between two and nine times. V and J are TRBV29-1 and TRBJ2-1, with 7 bases fitting TRBD2. Germline V gene sequence: CDR1 SQVTM, CDR2 ANQGSEA. There are 16 residues in the CDR3. The junction had 12 bases not matched to a gene; V was cut back by 4 bases and J by 3 bases. CDR3 in DNA: TGCAGCGTTGTTGGTCTAGCGGACCGCGACTACAATGAGCAGTTCTTC. Translating it yields CSVVGLADRDYNEQFF.

This clonotype was seen only a few times. V and J are TRBV6-5 and TRBJ2-1; maybe TRBD2 (6 bases). The CDR3 is 16 residues long. Germline CDR1 MNHEY, CDR2 SVGAGI. The V end was cut by 6 bases, the J end by 1 base, with 16 bases between. The CDR3 reads CASRRNSGASYNEQFF. The CDR3 region has the DNA TGTGCCAGCAGACGAAATAGCGGAGCTTCCTACAATGAGCAGTTCTTC.

This clonotype came up many times. The rearrangement joins TRBV19 to TRBJ1-2, with 7 bases that match TRBD1. V lost 8 bases and J lost 0; bases outside the gene matches: 9. Germline CDR1 LNHDA, CDR2 SQIVND (reference sequence). The CDR3 is 15 amino acids. Here the CDR3 reads CASSWATGTNYGYTF. The DNA of the CDR3 is TGTGCCAGTTCCTGGGCGACAGGGACTAACTATGGCTACACCTTC. The entire variable domain, with the rest obtained from reference TRBV19 and TRBJ1-2, is as follows: DGGITQSPKYLFRKEGQNVTLSCEQNLNHDAMYWYRQDPGQGLRLIYYSQIVNDFQKGDIAEGYSVSREKKESFPLTVTSAQKNPTAFYLCASSWATGTNYGYTFGSGTRLTVV.

This clonotype has ten or more counts. This chain uses TRBV12-5 with TRBJ1-2; D is ambiguous. V lost 2 bases and J 6 bases, leaving 22 bases between the germline ends. This CDR3 spans 17 amino acids. Germline V gives CDR1 LGHNT, CDR2 FRNRAP. The CDR3 reads CASGLSFSLGLENGYTF. Written as DNA, the CDR3 is TGTGCTAGTGGTTTGTCGTTTAGTCTCGGACTTGAAAATGGCTACACCTTC.